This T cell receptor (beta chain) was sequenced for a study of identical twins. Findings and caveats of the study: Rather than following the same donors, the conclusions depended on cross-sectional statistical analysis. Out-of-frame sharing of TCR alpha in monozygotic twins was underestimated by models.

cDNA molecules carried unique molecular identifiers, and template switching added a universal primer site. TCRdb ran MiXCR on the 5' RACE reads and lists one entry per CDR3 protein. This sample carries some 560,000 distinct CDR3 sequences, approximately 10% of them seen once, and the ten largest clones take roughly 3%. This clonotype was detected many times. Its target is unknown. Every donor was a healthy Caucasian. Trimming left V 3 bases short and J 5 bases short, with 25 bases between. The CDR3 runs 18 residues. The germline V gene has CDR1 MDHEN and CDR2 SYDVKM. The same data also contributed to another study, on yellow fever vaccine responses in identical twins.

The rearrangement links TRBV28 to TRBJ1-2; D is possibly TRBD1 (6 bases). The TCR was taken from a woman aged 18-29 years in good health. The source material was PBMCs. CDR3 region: CASSFVTKTQGFGYGYTF. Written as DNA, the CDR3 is TGTGCCAGCAGTTTCGTGACTAAGACACAGGGATTCGGGTATGGCTACACCTTC.